The source of this T cell receptor beta chain is a study of blood T cell repertoires in COVID-19. About the study: The study drew acute and convalescent COVID-19 samples from the United States, Italy and Spain. Nucleic acid was either cDNA or gDNA, and it came from T cells, B-cell-depleted T cells, or PBMCs.

In the original analysis: Amplification with reference gene primers provided the estimates of nucleated cell counts. Sequencing was performed with immunoSEQ multiplex PCR; in TCRdb, only in-frame clones are kept and a portion is missing. V and J calls and clone size are as listed in that table; D and trimming were resolved from the DNA. Found here are about 52,000 clones, roughly 82% of them singletons; the top ten hold around 23%. This CDR3 region has 14 residues. This chain links TRBV21-1 with TRBJ1-2. TRBV21-1 is shown as a pseudogene. This TCR was recovered from a woman of 80 years or more with acute or convalescent COVID-19. The sample comprised peripheral blood. Here the CDR3 reads CASSKIRGNYGYTF. CDR3 bases: TGTGCCAGCAGCAAAATTAGAGGCAACTATGGCTACACCTTC.